This is a list of T cell receptor beta chains from one sample in a study of cytomegalovirus exposure and HLA in healthy donors. TCRdb's copy holds only in-frame clones and misses some; the assay was immunoSEQ multiplex PCR. This repertoire shows 150,000 to 200,000 clones, approximately 86% found once; its top ten account for 2% to 2.5%. Input material: PBMCs. The receptors here all came from a young woman in good health and CMV-seronegative. Each CDR3 is given with its conserved first and last residue. The order of the fields is J gene, V gene, CDR3 protein.

J gene: TRBJ2-7; V gene: TRBV2; CDR3 protein: CASRAGGYEQYF
J gene: TRBJ2-7; V gene: TRBV5-1; CDR3 protein: CASSLDSGGVYEQYF
J gene: TRBJ2-1; V gene: TRBV6-5; CDR3 protein: CASRAQGYDYNEQFF
J gene: TRBJ2-2; V gene: TRBV7-2; CDR3 protein: CASSLNLGTIGTGELFF
J gene: TRBJ1-1; V gene: TRBV29-1; CDR3 protein: CSVDNTQGAFF
J gene: TRBJ1-1; V gene: TRBV7-9; CDR3 protein: CASSPLGTEAFF
J gene: TRBJ1-2; V gene: TRBV30; CDR3 protein: CAQGERQVVYGYTF
J gene: TRBJ2-7; V gene: TRBV19; CDR3 protein: CASSMGHSREQYF
J gene: TRBJ2-7; V gene: TRBV5-1; CDR3 protein: CASSLETGGTYEQYF
J gene: TRBJ2-1; V gene: TRBV4-2; CDR3 protein: CASSQSGLAGGGNEQFF
J gene: TRBJ1-1; V gene: TRBV2; CDR3 protein: CASSLWGLGTEAFF
J gene: TRBJ2-5; V gene: TRBV5-1; CDR3 protein: CATSSGASQETQYF
J gene: TRBJ1-1; V gene: TRBV7-6; CDR3 protein: CASSLGQGNTEAFF
J gene: TRBJ1-4; V gene: TRBV15; CDR3 protein: CATSSFSGAGSEKLFF
J gene: TRBJ2-7; V gene: TRBV7-9; CDR3 protein: CASSLQGNSYEQYF
J gene: TRBJ1-1; V gene: TRBV7-3; CDR3 protein: CASSPQQGEAFF
J gene: TRBJ2-2; V gene: TRBV9; CDR3 protein: CASRRTAINTGELFF
J gene: TRBJ1-2; V gene: TRBV5-6; CDR3 protein: CASSSSGDPLSDGYTF
J gene: TRBJ2-7; V gene: TRBV7-9; CDR3 protein: CASSQVRAGTELYEQYF
J gene: TRBJ1-5; V gene: TRBV5-1; CDR3 protein: CASSLGAGDQPQHF
J gene: TRBJ1-2; V gene: TRBV11-1; CDR3 protein: CASSFETGDGYTF
J gene: TRBJ2-5; V gene: TRBV1; CDR3 protein: CTSSHQARRTQYF
J gene: TRBJ1-2; V gene: TRBV6-5; CDR3 protein: CASSGPGQGGYGYTF
J gene: TRBJ2-7; V gene: TRBV19; CDR3 protein: CASSTTVSSYEQYF
J gene: TRBJ1-2; V gene: TRBV5-1; CDR3 protein: CASSPDLDRVAYGYTF
J gene: TRBJ2-7; V gene: TRBV5-1; CDR3 protein: CASSFTAGDSYEQYF
J gene: TRBJ1-2; V gene: TRBV5-4; CDR3 protein: CASSKEDRVGDYTF
J gene: TRBJ1-2; V gene: TRBV2; CDR3 protein: CASIPYTAIDGYTF
J gene: TRBJ2-7; V gene: TRBV6-1; CDR3 protein: CASSATGTSQSYEQYF
J gene: TRBJ2-7; V gene: TRBV7-2; CDR3 protein: CASSDASTYEQYF
J gene: TRBJ2-5; V gene: TRBV14; CDR3 protein: CASSRSGSVETQYF